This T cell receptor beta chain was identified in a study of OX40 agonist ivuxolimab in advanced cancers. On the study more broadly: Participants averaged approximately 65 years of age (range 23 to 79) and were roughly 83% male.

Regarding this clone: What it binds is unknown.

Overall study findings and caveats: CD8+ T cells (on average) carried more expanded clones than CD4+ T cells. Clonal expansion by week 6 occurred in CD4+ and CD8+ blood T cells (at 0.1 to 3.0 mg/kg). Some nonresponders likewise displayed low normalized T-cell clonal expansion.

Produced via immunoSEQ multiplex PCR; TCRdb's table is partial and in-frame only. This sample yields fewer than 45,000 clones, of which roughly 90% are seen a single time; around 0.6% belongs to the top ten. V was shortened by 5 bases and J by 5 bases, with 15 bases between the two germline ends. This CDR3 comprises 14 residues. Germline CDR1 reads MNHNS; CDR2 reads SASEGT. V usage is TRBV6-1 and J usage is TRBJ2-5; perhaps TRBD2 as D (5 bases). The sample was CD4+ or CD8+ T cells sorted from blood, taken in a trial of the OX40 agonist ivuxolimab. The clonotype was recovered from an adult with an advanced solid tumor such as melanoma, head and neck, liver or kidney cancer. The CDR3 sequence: CASSFPGSLETQYF. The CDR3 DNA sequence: TGTGCCAGCAGTTTTCCGGGGAGTTTGGAGACCCAGTACTTC.